The source of this T cell receptor (beta chain) is a study of T-cell memory formation after mild COVID-19. Overall study context: The study found TCR clusters largely donor specific.

Turning to this clonotype: The antigen is not known.

This CDR3 contains 16 residues. V dropped 1 base and J dropped 5 bases, with 15 bases sitting between them. Whole-study findings and limits: Within pre-infection memory, some responding clones were found, suggesting cross-reactive memory joined. For second-wave clones that peaked at day 37, SARS-CoV-2 specificity went unverified. Contracting CD8+ clones were enriched in EMRA, CD4+ mainly in CM and EM.

TCRdb processed the 5' RACE reads anew with MiXCR; each CDR3 protein has one entry. Among just over 150,000 distinct CDR3 sequences, around a third were seen once, and the ten largest hold around 12%. Source material: PBMCs or a T cell subset sorted from them (not recorded which). This clonotype was obtained from an adult woman who had mild COVID-19 (a few samples of this study predate the infection). Cell type and time point are not known. The V call is TRBV12-3 or TRBV12-4, the J call TRBJ2-4; D remains unclear. The CDR3: CASSLGAARSQNIQYF. The DNA for the CDR3 is TGTGCCAGCAGTTTAGGGGCAGCTCGTAGCCAAAACATTCAGTACTTC.